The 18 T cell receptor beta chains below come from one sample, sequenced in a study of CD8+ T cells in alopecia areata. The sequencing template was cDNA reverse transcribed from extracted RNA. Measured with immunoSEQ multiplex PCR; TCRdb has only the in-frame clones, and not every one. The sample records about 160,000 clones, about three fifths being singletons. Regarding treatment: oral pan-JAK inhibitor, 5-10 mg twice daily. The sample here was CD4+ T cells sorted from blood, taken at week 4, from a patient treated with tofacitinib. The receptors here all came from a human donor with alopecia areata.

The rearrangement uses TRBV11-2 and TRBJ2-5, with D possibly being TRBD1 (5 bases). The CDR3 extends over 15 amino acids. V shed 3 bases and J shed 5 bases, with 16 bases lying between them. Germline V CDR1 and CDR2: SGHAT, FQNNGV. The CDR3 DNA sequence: TGTGCCAGCAGCTTCGACTGGGGCGAGAGGGAGACCCAGTACTTC. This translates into CASSFDWGERETQYF.

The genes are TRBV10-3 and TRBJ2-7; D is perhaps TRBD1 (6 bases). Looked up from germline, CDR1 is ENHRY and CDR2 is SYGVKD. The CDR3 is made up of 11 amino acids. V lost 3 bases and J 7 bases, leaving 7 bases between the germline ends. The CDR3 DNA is TGTGCCATCAGTGAAGGGGGAGAGCAGTACTTC. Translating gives CAISEGGEQYF.

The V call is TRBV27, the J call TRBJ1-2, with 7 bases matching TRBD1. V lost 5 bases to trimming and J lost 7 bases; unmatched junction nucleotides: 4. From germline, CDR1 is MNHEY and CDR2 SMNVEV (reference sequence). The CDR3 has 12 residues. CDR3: CASSPYRGGYTF. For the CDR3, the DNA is TGTGCCAGCAGTCCATACAGGGGTGGCTACACCTTC.

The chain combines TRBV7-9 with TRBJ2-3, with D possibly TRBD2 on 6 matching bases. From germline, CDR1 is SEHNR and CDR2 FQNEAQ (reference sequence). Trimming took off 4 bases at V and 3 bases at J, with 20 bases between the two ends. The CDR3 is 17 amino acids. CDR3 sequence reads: CASSSLGRGLGTDTQYF. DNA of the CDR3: TGTGCCAGCAGCTCACTCGGGCGGGGCCTGGGGACAGATACGCAGTATTTT. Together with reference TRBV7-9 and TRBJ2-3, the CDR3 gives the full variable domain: DTGVSQNPRHKITKRGQNVTFRCDPISEHNRLYWYRQTLGQGPEFLTYFQNEAQLEKSRLLSDRFSAERPKGSFSTLEIQRTEQGDSAMYLCASSSLGRGLGTDTQYFGPGTRLTVL.

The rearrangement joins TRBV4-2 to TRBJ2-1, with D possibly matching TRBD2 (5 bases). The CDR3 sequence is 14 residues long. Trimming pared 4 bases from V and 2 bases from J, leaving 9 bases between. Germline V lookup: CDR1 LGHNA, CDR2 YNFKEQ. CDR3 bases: TGTGCCAGCAGCCCAGGACTGACCTACAATGAGCAGTTCTTC. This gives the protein CASSPGLTYNEQFF.

CDR3 sequence reads: CAWKPGAGGAYNEQFF. The CDR3 DNA follows: TGTGCCTGGAAACCAGGAGCGGGGGGCGCCTACAATGAGCAGTTCTTC. The chain has TRBV30 and TRBJ2-1, with TRBD2 matching over 9 bases. There are 16 residues in the CDR3. Per the germline V gene, CDR1 is GTSNPN and CDR2 is SVGIG (reference sequence). V shed 4 bases and J 2 bases; nucleotides not matched to a gene: 9.

CDR3: CASSWDSYNEQFF. The CDR3 nucleotides are TGTGCCAGCAGCTGGGACAGTTACAATGAGCAGTTCTTC. The V gene is TRBV5-6, the J gene TRBJ2-1; TRBD1 matches at 7 bases. V was pared by 3 bases and J by 4 bases, with 1 base of the junction left unmatched. Germline loops: CDR1 SGHDT, CDR2 YYEEEE. The CDR3 covers 13 residues. The full variable domain, with the rest looked up from reference TRBV5-6 and TRBJ2-1, is DAGVTQSPTHLIKTRGQQVTLRCSPKSGHDTVSWYQQALGQGPQFIFQYYEEEERQRGNFPDRFSGHQFPNYSSELNVNALLLGDSALYLCASSWDSYNEQFFGPGTRLTVL.

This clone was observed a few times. Here the CDR3 reads CASSERQGWNTEAFF. CDR3 nucleotides: TGTGCCAGCAGTGAGAGACAGGGCTGGAACACTGAAGCTTTCTTT. This chain joins TRBV2 and TRBJ1-1; TRBD1 matches 7 bases. V was clipped by 3 bases and J by 1 base; unmatched bases: 5. The CDR3 covers 15 residues. In germline, CDR1 is SNHLY, CDR2 FYNNEI.

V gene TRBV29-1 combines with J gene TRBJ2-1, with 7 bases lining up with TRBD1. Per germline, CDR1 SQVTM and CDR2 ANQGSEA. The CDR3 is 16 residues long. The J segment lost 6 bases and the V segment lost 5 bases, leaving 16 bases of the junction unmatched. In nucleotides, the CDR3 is TGCAGCGTTTCTTTATCCCGACAGGGCGTTTCCAATGAGCAGTTCTTC. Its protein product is CSVSLSRQGVSNEQFF.

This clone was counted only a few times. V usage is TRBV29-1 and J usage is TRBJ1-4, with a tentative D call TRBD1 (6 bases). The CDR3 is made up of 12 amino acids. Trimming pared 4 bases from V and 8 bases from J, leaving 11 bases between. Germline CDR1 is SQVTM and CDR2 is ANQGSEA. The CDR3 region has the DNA TGCAGCGTTGCACAGGGAGGGGAAAAACTGTTTTTT. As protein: CSVAQGGEKLFF.

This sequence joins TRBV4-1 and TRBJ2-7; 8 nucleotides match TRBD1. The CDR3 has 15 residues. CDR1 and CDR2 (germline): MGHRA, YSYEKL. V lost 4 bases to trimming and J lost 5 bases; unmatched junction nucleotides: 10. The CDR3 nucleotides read TGCGCCAGCAGCCCCTTCCGGACAGGGACGGACGAGCAGTACTTC. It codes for CASSPFRTGTDEQYF.

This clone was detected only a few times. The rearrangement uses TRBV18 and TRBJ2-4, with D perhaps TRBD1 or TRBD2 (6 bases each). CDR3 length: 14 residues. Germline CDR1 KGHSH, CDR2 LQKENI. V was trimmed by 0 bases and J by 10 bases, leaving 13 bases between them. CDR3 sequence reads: CASSPPGQGRIQYF. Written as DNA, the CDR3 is TGTGCCAGCTCACCACCGGGGCAGGGGAGGATTCAGTACTTC.

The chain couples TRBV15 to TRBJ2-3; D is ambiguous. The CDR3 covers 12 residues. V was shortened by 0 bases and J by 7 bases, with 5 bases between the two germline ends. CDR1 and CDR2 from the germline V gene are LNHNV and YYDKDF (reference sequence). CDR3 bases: TGTGCCACCAGCAGAGATTGGAATACGCAGTATTTT. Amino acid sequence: CATSRDWNTQYF.

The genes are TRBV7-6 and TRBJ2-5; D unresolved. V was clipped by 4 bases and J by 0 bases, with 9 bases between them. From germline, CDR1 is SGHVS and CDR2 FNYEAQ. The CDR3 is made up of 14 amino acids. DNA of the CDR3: TGTGCCAGCAGCTCCGAAGCGTACCAAGAGACCCAGTACTTC. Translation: CASSSEAYQETQYF.

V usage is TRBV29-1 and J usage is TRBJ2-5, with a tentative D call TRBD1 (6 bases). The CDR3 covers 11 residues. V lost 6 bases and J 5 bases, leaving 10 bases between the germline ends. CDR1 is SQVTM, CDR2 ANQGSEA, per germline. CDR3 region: CSVGQGETQYF. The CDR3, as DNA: TGCAGCGTCGGTCAGGGGGAGACCCAGTACTTC.

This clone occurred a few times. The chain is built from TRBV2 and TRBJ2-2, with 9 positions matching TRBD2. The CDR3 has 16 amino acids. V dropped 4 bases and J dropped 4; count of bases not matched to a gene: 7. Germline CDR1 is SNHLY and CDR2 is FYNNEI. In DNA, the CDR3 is TGTGCCAGCAGTGGGTCAGCGGGGGGACTCACCGGGGAGCTGTTTTTT. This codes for CASSGSAGGLTGELFF.

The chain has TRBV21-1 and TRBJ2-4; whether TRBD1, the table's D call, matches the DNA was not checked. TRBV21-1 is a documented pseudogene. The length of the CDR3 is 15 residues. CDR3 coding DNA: TGTGCCAGCAGAAACCCCAGGGGAACCAAAAACATTCAGTACTTC. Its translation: CASRNPRGTKNIQYF.

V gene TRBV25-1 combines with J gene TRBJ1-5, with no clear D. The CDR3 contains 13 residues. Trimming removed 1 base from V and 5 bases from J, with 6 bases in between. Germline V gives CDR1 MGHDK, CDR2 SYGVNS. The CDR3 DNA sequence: TGTGCCAGCAGTGAATCCAGCTATCAGCCCCAGCATTTT. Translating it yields CASSESSYQPQHF.